This T cell receptor beta chain is from a study of T cell responses to AZD1222 COVID-19 vaccine. Study-level findings and limits: The study found Spike-specific TCR breadth and depth rose after two AZD1222 doses. With dominance at 160-218 and 743-854, vaccine-associated CD4 TCRs spanned spike.

Germline CDR1 is SGHRS and CDR2 is YFSETQ. The CDR3 has 15 residues. V gave up 5 bases and J gave up 0 bases, with 11 bases separating them. TCRdb's table, derived via immunoSEQ multiplex PCR, lists solely in-frame clones and lacks some. This table holds some 110,000 clones, 82% found once. Comments on this clone: What it binds is not known.

The receptor comes from an adult in good health. The chain links TRBV5-1 to TRBJ2-2; D might be TRBD1 or TRBD2, each matching 6 bases. The sequenced sample was peripheral blood, obtained on day 0 of AZD1222 vaccination. The CDR3 DNA reads as TGCGCCAGCAGTGAGGGGGGAGCGAACACCGGGGAGCTGTTTTTT. It yields the protein CASSEGGANTGELFF.